This T cell receptor (beta chain) was profiled in a study of T cells in localized non-small cell lung cancer. Regarding the study as a whole: Adjacent uninvolved lung had the highest clonality, suggesting focused antigen responses.

The repertoire was sequenced with immunoSEQ multiplex PCR; TCRdb's copy has only in-frame clones and lacks some. This table holds around 1,200 clones, about 26% found once. Lung adjacent to the tumor, free of atypia, was sampled at least 2 cm from its margin. Germline assignment: CDR1 SGHVS and CDR2 FNYEAQ. Trimming left V 1 base short and J 8 bases short, with 11 bases between. This CDR3 is 14 amino acids long. This clone came up a few times. The antigen is not known. The chain is built from TRBV7-6 and TRBJ2-2; perhaps TRBD2 as D (5 bases). This clonotype was sampled from a male donor aged 60 or over with stage II squamous cell lung carcinoma. This sample comprised normal lung tissue next to the tumor, obtained before any cancer treatment. The CDR3 nucleotides are TGTGCCAGCAGCTTAGGGACTGGCCGAGGGGAGCTGTTTTTT. Residues: CASSLGTGRGELFF.